These T cell receptor beta chains were read from a single sample in a study of Ad26.COV2.S vaccination and SARS-CoV-2 variants. Profiled with immunoSEQ multiplex PCR; TCRdb holds only in-frame clones, not every one. The table shows 300,000 to 400,000 clones, with approximately 90% occurring only once. Sample: peripheral blood, taken in a trial of Ad26.COV2.S vaccine versus placebo. The source is a person aged 18-60 years who received the Ad26.COV2.S COVID-19 vaccine or a placebo. The CDR3 runs from the conserved cysteine through the conserved F or W. The D gene is left open where the match is weak.

V	D	J	CDR3	DNA
TRBV14	.	TRBJ2-3	CASSLTTAADTQYF	TGTGCCAGCAGCCTAACGACAGCAGCGGATACGCAGTATTTT
TRBV6-5	.	TRBJ2-1	CASSYTIASPSNEQFF	TGTGCCAGCAGTTATACAATAGCGTCTCCCTCCAATGAGCAGTTCTTC
TRBV5-1	TRBD2	TRBJ2-5	CASSLTGGGETQYF	TGCGCCAGCAGCTTGACGGGAGGGGGAGAGACCCAGTACTTC
TRBV7-9	.	TRBJ2-7	CASSPGTSYEQYF	TGTGCCAGCAGCCCAGGGACATCCTACGAGCAGTACTTC
TRBV5-4	.	TRBJ2-5	CASSLGHSELYQETQYF	TGTGCCAGCAGCTTGGGTCACAGTGAGCTGTACCAAGAGACCCAGTACTTC
TRBV30	TRBD2	TRBJ2-3	CASIRIAGGPDTQYF	TGTGCCTCCATAAGAATAGCGGGGGGGCCAGATACGCAGTATTTT
TRBV6-5	.	TRBJ2-3	CASSSRDLGADTQYF	TGTGCCAGCAGTTCCAGGGACCTAGGAGCAGATACGCAGTATTTT
TRBV2	.	TRBJ2-5	CASSGDQETQYF	TGTGCCAGCAGTGGAGACCAAGAGACCCAGTACTTC
TRBV4-3	TRBD1	TRBJ2-7	CASSQDVQGAYEQYF	TGCGCCAGCAGCCAAGATGTACAGGGGGCCTACGAGCAGTACTTC
TRBV28	TRBD1	TRBJ2-3	CASRPGTGHTDTQYF	TGTGCCAGCAGACCCGGGACAGGACACACAGATACGCAGTATTTT
TRBV7-3	TRBD1	TRBJ2-1	CASSLVGTGGSEQFF	TGTGCCAGCAGCTTAGTTGGGACAGGGGGCAGCGAGCAGTTCTTC
TRBV28	.	TRBJ2-2	CASSLTTGELFF	TGTGCCAGCAGTCTAACGACCGGGGAGCTGTTTTTT
TRBV5-1	.	TRBJ1-1	CASSPHNRYEAFF	TGCGCCAGCAGCCCCCATAACCGATATGAAGCTTTCTTT